A single sample is the source of the 2 T cell receptor beta chains below, sequenced in a study of T cell repertoires in cytomegalovirus infection. TCRdb reprocessed the reads with MiXCR, giving one entry per CDR3 protein. The profile covers roughly 500,000 distinct CDR3 sequences, with roughly 42% appearing a single time and approximately 40% taken by the ten largest. These receptors' targets are unknown. This sample comprised cultured PBMCs, obtained from culture after CMV antigen stimulation. These receptors all come from a human donor in good health (CMV status not recorded). Some clones in this sample may be carry-over from other donors' samples.

J is TRBJ1-2 and V is TRBV19; D may be TRBD1 (6 bases). The CDR3 is 14 amino acids. Per germline, CDR1 LNHDA and CDR2 SQIVND (reference sequence). The germline V and J ends were trimmed by 5 bases and 0 bases, with 10 bases remaining between them. This chain's CDR3 is CASSPDRSNYGYTF. The CDR3 coding sequence is TGTGCCAGTAGTCCCGACAGGTCTAACTATGGCTACACCTTC.

The chain has TRBV20-1 and TRBJ2-1; 12 nucleotides line up with TRBD2. J lost 4 bases, V lost 5 bases, and 3 bases had no gene match. The germline V gene has CDR1 DFQATT and CDR2 SNEGSKA (reference sequence). This CDR3 region has 14 residues. The CDR3 reads CSALAGGLYNEQFF. DNA of the CDR3: TGCAGTGCTCTAGCGGGAGGGCTTTACAATGAGCAGTTCTTC.